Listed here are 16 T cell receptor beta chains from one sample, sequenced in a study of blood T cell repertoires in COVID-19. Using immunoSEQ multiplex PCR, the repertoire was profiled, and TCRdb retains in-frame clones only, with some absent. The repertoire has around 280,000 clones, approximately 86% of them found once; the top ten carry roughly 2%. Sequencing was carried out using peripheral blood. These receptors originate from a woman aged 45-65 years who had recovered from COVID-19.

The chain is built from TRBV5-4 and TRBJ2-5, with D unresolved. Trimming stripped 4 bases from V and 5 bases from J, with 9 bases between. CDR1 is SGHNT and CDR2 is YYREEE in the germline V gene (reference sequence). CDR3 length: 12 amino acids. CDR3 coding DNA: TGTGCCAGCAGCATCACATGGGAGACCCAGTACTTC. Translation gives CASSITWETQYF.

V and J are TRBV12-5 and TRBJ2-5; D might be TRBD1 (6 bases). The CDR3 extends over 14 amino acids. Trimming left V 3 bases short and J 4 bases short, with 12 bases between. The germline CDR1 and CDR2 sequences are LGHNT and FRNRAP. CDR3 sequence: CASGFGGRGETQYF. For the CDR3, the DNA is TGTGCTAGTGGTTTTGGGGGCAGGGGAGAGACCCAGTACTTC.

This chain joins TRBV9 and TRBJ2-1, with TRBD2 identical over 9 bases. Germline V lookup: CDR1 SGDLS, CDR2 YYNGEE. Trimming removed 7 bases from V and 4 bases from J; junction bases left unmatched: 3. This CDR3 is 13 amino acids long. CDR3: CASGTSRYNEQFF. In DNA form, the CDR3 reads TGTGCCAGCGGGACTAGCAGGTACAATGAGCAGTTCTTC.

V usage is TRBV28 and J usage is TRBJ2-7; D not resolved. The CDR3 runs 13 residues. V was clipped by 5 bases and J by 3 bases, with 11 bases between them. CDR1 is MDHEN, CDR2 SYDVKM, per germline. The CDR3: CASSPELGYEQYF. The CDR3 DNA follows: TGTGCCAGCAGTCCCGAGCTAGGCTACGAGCAGTACTTC.

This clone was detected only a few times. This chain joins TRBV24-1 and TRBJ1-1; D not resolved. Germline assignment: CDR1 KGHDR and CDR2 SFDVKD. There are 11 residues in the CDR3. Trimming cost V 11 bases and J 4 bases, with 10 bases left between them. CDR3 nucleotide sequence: TGTGCCAGCTCAGGAGGCACTGAAGCTTTCTTT. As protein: CASSGGTEAFF.

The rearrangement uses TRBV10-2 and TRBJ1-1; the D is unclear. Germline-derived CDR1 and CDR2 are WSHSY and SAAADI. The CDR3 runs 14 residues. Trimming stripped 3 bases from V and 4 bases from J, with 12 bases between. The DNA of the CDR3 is TGCGCCAGCAGTGATGAGCCCTCCTTCACTGAAGCTTTCTTT. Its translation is CASSDEPSFTEAFF.

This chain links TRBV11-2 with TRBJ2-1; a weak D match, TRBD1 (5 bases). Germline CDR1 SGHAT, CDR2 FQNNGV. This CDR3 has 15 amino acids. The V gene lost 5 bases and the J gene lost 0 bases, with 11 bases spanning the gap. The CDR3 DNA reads TGTGCCAGCAGCCGACAGTTTAGCTCCTACAATGAGCAGTTCTTC. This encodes CASSRQFSSYNEQFF.

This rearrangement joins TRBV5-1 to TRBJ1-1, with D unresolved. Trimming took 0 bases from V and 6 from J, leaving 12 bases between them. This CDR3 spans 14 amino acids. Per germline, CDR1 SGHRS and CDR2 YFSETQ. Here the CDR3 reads CASSLAGIVAEAFF. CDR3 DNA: TGCGCCAGCAGCTTGGCCGGTATTGTCGCTGAAGCTTTCTTT.

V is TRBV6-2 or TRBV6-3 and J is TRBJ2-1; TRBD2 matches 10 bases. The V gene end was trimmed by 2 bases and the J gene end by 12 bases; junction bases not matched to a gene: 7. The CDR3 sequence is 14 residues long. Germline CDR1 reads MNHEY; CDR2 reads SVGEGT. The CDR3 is CASSYLAGAGRQFF. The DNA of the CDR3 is TGTGCCAGCAGTTACCTAGCGGGGGCGGGAAGGCAGTTCTTC.

The CDR3, as DNA: TGTGCCAGCAGCGTAGACGAGTGGGCAGCCGTCTACGAGCAGTACTTC. Its translation: CASSVDEWAAVYEQYF. This rearrangement joins TRBV9 to TRBJ2-7; D call uncertain. The CDR3 consists of 16 residues. Germline lookup yields CDR1 SGDLS and CDR2 YYNGEE. Trimming took 0 bases from V and 3 from J, leaving 16 bases between them.

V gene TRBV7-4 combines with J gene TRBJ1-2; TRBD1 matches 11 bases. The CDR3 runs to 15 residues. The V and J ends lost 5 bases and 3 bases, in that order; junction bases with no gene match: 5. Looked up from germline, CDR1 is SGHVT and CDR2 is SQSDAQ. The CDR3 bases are TGTGCCAGCAGCGTCCGGGACAGGGGGGACTATGGCTACACCTTC. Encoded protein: CASSVRDRGDYGYTF. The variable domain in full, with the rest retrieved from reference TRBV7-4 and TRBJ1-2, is GAGVSQSPRYKVAKRGRDVALRCDSISGHVTLYWYRQTLGQGSEVLTYSQSDAQRDKSGRPSGRFSAERPERSVSTLKIQRTEQGDSAVYLCASSVRDRGDYGYTFGSGTRLTVV.

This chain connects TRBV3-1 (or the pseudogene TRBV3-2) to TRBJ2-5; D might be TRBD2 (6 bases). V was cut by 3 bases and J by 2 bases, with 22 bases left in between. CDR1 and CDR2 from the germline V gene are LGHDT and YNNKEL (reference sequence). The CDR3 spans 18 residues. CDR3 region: CASSHPGGRGTGQETQYF. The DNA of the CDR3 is TGTGCCAGCAGCCACCCCGGGGGACGGGGAACGGGGCAAGAGACCCAGTACTTC.

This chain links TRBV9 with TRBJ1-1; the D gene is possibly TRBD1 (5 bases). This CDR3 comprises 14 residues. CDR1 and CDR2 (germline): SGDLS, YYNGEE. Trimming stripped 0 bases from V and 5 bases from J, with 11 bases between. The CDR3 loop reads CASSVAEKGTEAFF. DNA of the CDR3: TGTGCCAGCAGCGTAGCTGAGAAGGGGACTGAAGCTTTCTTT. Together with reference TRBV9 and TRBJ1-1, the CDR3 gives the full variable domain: DSGVTQTPKHLITATGQRVTLRCSPRSGDLSVYWYQQSLDQGLQFLIQYYNGEERAKGNILERFSAQQFPDLHSELNLSSLELGDSALYFCASSVAEKGTEAFFGQGTRLTVV.

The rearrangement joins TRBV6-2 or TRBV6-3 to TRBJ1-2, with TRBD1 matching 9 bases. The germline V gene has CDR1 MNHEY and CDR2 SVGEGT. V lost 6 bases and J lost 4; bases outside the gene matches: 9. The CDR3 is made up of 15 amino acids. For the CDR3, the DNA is TGTGCCAGCAGCCAAATTGCGGGACAGGGCTATGGCTACACCTTC. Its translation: CASSQIAGQGYGYTF.

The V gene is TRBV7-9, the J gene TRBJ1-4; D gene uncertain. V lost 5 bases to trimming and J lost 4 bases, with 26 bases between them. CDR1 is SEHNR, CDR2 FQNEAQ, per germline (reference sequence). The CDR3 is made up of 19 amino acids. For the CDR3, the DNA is TGTGCCAGCAGCCCCTTGACGTGGGAACGGGAGGACCGTAATGAAAAACTGTTTTTT. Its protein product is CASSPLTWEREDRNEKLFF.

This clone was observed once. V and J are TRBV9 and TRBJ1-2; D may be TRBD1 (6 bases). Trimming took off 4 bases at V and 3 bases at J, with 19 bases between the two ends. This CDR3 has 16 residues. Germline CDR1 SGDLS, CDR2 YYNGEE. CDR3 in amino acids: CASSTIGRDIDYGYTF. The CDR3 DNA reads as TGTGCCAGCAGCACTATTGGCCGGGACATCGACTATGGCTACACCTTC.